Presented here are 32 T cell receptor beta chains from one specimen sequenced in a study of cytomegalovirus exposure and HLA in healthy donors. With 60 Vbeta and 13 Jbeta primers, the PCR was carried out. Method: immunoSEQ multiplex PCR; TCRdb's copy keeps in-frame clones and lacks some. Altogether approximately 180,000 clones are present, around 80% being singletons, with the ten largest covering more than 3%. Sequences were obtained from PBMCs. The receptors were sampled from a woman aged 55-69 years in good health and CMV-seropositive.

The chain employs TRBV6-5 and TRBJ2-1; 12 nucleotides match TRBD2. Trimming at V came to 4 bases and at J to 8 bases, leaving 9 bases not matched to a gene. Germline values: CDR1 MNHEY, CDR2 SVGAGI. The CDR3 is 16 residues long. The CDR3 DNA reads TGTGCCAGCAGTTCTCTAGCGGGGGGGCCAGTCCATGAGCAGTTCTTC. It specifies CASSSLAGGPVHEQFF.

The V call is TRBV5-1, the J call TRBJ1-2, with 9 bases identical to TRBD1. J was trimmed by 3 bases and V by 5 bases; bases with no gene match: 8. This CDR3 contains 15 residues. CDR1 is SGHRS, CDR2 YFSETQ, per germline. This chain's CDR3 is CASRLTWTGDYGYTF. Here the CDR3 DNA reads TGCGCCAGCAGGCTGACGTGGACAGGGGACTATGGCTACACCTTC.

The chain recombines TRBV9 with TRBJ1-1; 8 bases match TRBD1. This CDR3 contains 19 residues. The V and J ends lost 4 bases and 5 bases, in that order; junction bases with no gene match: 22. The germline CDR1 and CDR2 sequences are SGDLS and YYNGEE. The CDR3 loop reads CASSPTRSTAGGGGTEAFF. For the CDR3, the DNA is TGTGCCAGCAGCCCCACCAGAAGTACCGCAGGGGGCGGCGGGACTGAAGCTTTCTTT.

V and J are TRBV12-5 and TRBJ1-1; D not resolved. Deletions cut 2 bases from V and 1 base from J, with 5 bases between. The CDR3 spans 13 residues. Germline CDR1 reads LGHNT; CDR2 reads FRNRAP. As DNA, the CDR3 is TGTGCTAGTGGTTTGATCTGGAACACTGAAGCTTTCTTT. Its translation is CASGLIWNTEAFF. Combining the CDR3 with reference TRBV12-5 and TRBJ1-1 gives the whole variable domain DARVTQTPRHKVTEMGQEVTMRCQPILGHNTVFWYRQTMMQGLELLAYFRNRAPLDDSGMPKDRFSAEMPDATLATLKIQPSEPRDSAVYFCASGLIWNTEAFFGQGTRLTVV.

The chain recombines TRBV30 with TRBJ1-3; D gene unclear. From germline, CDR1 is GTSNPN and CDR2 SVGIG (reference sequence). This CDR3 has 18 residues. Trimming shortened V by 2 bases and J by 0 bases, and 20 bases separated the two germline ends. CDR3 sequence (DNA): TGTGCCTGGAGTAGGAACAGACCTTCTCTCCTCTCTGGAAACACCATATATTTT. It is translated as CAWSRNRPSLLSGNTIYF.

The CDR3 nucleotides are TGTGCCAGCAGAAACGGAAGACAGGGGAGTAGGGAGACCCAGTACTTC. Translating gives CASRNGRQGSRETQYF. The V call is TRBV21-1, the J call TRBJ2-5; the table names TRBD1, a call not compared with the DNA. TRBV21-1 is flagged as a pseudogene. CDR3 length: 16 amino acids.

The chain carries TRBV5-1 and TRBJ2-7, with TRBD1 matching 9 bases. The CDR3 runs 14 residues. The ends lost 2 bases at V and 5 bases at J; junction bases unmatched: 5. CDR1 is SGHRS, CDR2 YFSETQ, per germline. The CDR3 DNA reads as TGCGCCAGCAGCTTAAACAGGGGGCGGGACGAGCAGTACTTC. It codes for CASSLNRGRDEQYF.

This clone has a single count. The gene calls are TRBV27 and TRBJ2-1; 9 positions match TRBD2. Germline lookup yields CDR1 MNHEY and CDR2 SMNVEV (reference sequence). The CDR3 covers 15 residues. V shed 5 bases and J 12 bases; nucleotides not matched to a gene: 14. CDR3 amino acids: CASSPRTSVGGGQFF. The CDR3 DNA reads TGTGCCAGCAGTCCCCGGACTAGCGTGGGGGGTGGGCAGTTCTTC.

This clone was observed a few times. The rearrangement uses TRBV7-2 and TRBJ2-7, with a weak D call TRBD2 (5 bases). The V gene's germline CDR1 is SGHTA and CDR2 FQGNSA. V was shortened by 5 bases and J by 4 bases, with 21 bases between the two germline ends. The CDR3 extends over 16 amino acids. CDR3 in DNA: TGTGCCAGCAGCAGCACCGGGGTAGGGCTCGTATACGAGCAGTACTTC. Amino acids: CASSSTGVGLVYEQYF.

J is TRBJ1-5 and V is TRBV19; D is uncertain. V was shortened by 2 bases and J by 1 base, with 9 bases between the two germline ends. Looked up from germline, CDR1 is LNHDA and CDR2 is SQIVND (reference sequence). The length of the CDR3 is 15 residues. CDR3 residues: CASSIPGWSNQPQHF. The DNA of the CDR3 is TGTGCCAGTAGTATACCCGGGTGGAGCAATCAGCCCCAGCATTTT.

The CDR3: CASSVAGSDQPQHF. The CDR3 coding sequence is TGTGCCAGCAGTGTTGCGGGGTCCGATCAGCCCCAGCATTTT. The rearrangement uses TRBV6-1 and TRBJ1-5, with no clear D. V was cut by 4 bases and J by 5 bases, with 12 bases left in between. The CDR3 sequence is 14 residues long. The germline V gene has CDR1 MNHNS and CDR2 SASEGT.

The chain uses TRBV7-2 and TRBJ2-3; D might be TRBD2 (6 bases). Looked up from germline, CDR1 is SGHTA and CDR2 is FQGNSA. The V end lost 5 bases, the J end lost 6 bases, and 12 bases lay between the germline ends. The CDR3 is 13 amino acids. Here the CDR3 DNA reads TGTGCCAGCAGCACCCGTCGGGGGGATACGCAGTATTTT. Residues: CASSTRRGDTQYF.

This clone was found a few times. The CDR3 reads CASSIQRTGTVGNEQYF. DNA for the CDR3: TGTGCCAGTAGTATTCAACGGACAGGGACAGTCGGCAACGAGCAGTACTTC. This chain links TRBV19 with TRBJ2-7; 8 bases are a match to TRBD1. Trimming at V came to 3 bases and at J to 5 bases, leaving 15 bases not matched to a gene. This CDR3 is built from 17 residues. CDR1 and CDR2 from the germline V gene are LNHDA and SQIVND (reference sequence).

This clone showed up just once. V is TRBV18 and J is TRBJ2-7; 13 positions match TRBD2. Unmatched junction bases numbered 5, after V lost 3 bases and J lost 0 bases. The germline V gene has CDR1 KGHSH and CDR2 LQKENI. The CDR3 is made up of 17 amino acids. CDR3 amino acids: CASSPGLAGLSSYEQYF. The CDR3 DNA reads as TGTGCCAGCTCACCGGGACTAGCGGGACTGAGCTCCTACGAGCAGTACTTC. Supplemented by reference TRBV18 and TRBJ2-7, the full variable domain reads NAGVMQNPRHLVRRRGQEARLRCSPMKGHSHVYWYRQLPEEGLKFMVYLQKENIIDESGMPKERFSAEFPKEGPSILRIQQVVRGDSAAYFCASSPGLAGLSSYEQYFGPGTRLTVT.

This clone was counted a single time. V and J are TRBV11-2 and TRBJ1-2, with 7 bases aligning to TRBD1. This CDR3 is built from 16 residues. The V gene's germline CDR1 is SGHAT and CDR2 FQNNGV. V was pared by 3 bases and J by 1 base, with 8 bases of the junction left unmatched. The CDR3 DNA is TGTGCCAGCAGCTTGACGACAGGGACGCGTAACTATGGCTACACCTTC. It specifies CASSLTTGTRNYGYTF.

V usage is TRBV11-3 and J usage is TRBJ2-6; tentative D call: TRBD2 (6 bases). Trimming removed 3 bases from V and 11 bases from J, with 8 bases in between. The CDR3 is 12 residues long. The V gene's germline CDR1 is SGHNT and CDR2 YENEEA. The CDR3 region has the DNA TGTGCCAGCAGCTTGCGGGGCGACGTCCTGACTTTC. It codes for CASSLRGDVLTF.

The chain uses TRBV15 and TRBJ2-5; possible D gene TRBD1, 6 bases. Deletions cut 4 bases from V and 5 bases from J, with 17 bases between. Germline CDR1 and CDR2: LNHNV and YYDKDF (reference sequence). The CDR3 contains 15 residues. For the CDR3, the DNA is TGTGCCACCAGCACGCGCTCAGGGGATGGGGAGACCCAGTACTTC. Translation gives CATSTRSGDGETQYF.

The table lists this clone with a count of one. The V and J genes are TRBV7-2 and TRBJ1-3; no firm D call. Germline CDR1 SGHTA, CDR2 FQGNSA. The CDR3 length is 15 residues. V was cut by 1 base and J by 0 bases, with 7 bases left in between. CDR3 coding DNA: TGTGCCAGCAGCTTAGTCGCAGGCTCTGGAAACACCATATATTTT. This encodes CASSLVAGSGNTIYF.

The sample holds a few counts of this clone. In nucleotides, the CDR3 is TGCGCCAGCAGCAGGACAGGTGGGGAGACCCAGTACTTC. This gives the protein CASSRTGGETQYF. The rearrangement links TRBV5-1 to TRBJ2-5; 7 bases align to TRBD1. This CDR3 contains 13 residues. Trimming cost V 4 bases and J 5 bases; bases outside gene matches: 5. Per the germline V gene, CDR1 is SGHRS and CDR2 is YFSETQ. Together with reference TRBV5-1 and TRBJ2-5, the CDR3 gives the full variable domain: KAGVTQTPRYLIKTRGQQVTLSCSPISGHRSVSWYQQTPGQGLQFLFEYFSETQRNKGNFPGRFSGRQFSNSRSEMNVSTLELGDSALYLCASSRTGGETQYFGPGTRLLVL.

The chain employs TRBV11-2 and TRBJ2-7, with 10 bases identical to TRBD2. The CDR3 totals 15 residues. J gave up 7 bases and V 1 base, and 7 bases lay outside the gene matches. The germline gives CDR1 SGHAT, CDR2 FQNNGV. CDR3 DNA sequence: TGTGCCAGCAGCTTAGGGATAGCGGGGGGCCTTGAGCAGTACTTC. This translates into CASSLGIAGGLEQYF.

The gene calls are TRBV5-8 and TRBJ1-2; TRBD1 aligns across 7 bases. Germline CDR1 SGHTS, CDR2 YDEGEE. V dropped 4 bases and J dropped 4; count of bases not matched to a gene: 1. This CDR3 has 12 amino acids. CDR3 DNA sequence: TGTGCCAGCAGCAAGGGGGCCTATGGCTACACCTTC. It specifies CASSKGAYGYTF.

This chain connects TRBV5-1 to TRBJ2-1; the D gene is possibly TRBD1 (7 bases). Trimming removed 0 bases at V and 8 bases at J, with 15 bases between. Germline V CDR1 and CDR2: SGHRS, YFSETQ. The CDR3 runs 15 residues. For the CDR3, the DNA is TGCGCCAGCAGCTTGGGGAGCAGGGGGGCTTATGAGCAGTTCTTC. Protein sequence: CASSLGSRGAYEQFF.

This clone has just one count. The gene calls are TRBV6-1 and TRBJ1-5; D unclear. V lost 2 bases and J lost 5, with 7 bases in between. The CDR3 covers 13 residues. CDR1 and CDR2 from the germline V gene are MNHNS and SASEGT. The CDR3 region is CASSEIGYQPQHF. CDR3 coding DNA: TGTGCCAGCAGTGAAATCGGGTATCAGCCCCAGCATTTT.

This rearrangement joins TRBV6-1 to TRBJ1-1; 9 bases align to TRBD1. Germline CDR1 and CDR2: MNHNS and SASEGT. With 5 bases clipped from V and 1 base from J, the junction kept 5 bases outside the gene matches. This CDR3 has 15 residues. The CDR3 loop reads CASSRDRARNTEAFF. The CDR3 region has the DNA TGTGCCAGCAGTAGGGACAGGGCCCGGAACACTGAAGCTTTCTTT.

This rearrangement joins TRBV28 to TRBJ2-5; 11 bases agree with TRBD2. The germline gives CDR1 MDHEN, CDR2 SYDVKM. The CDR3 sequence is 18 residues long. V was pared by 6 bases and J by 4 bases, with 16 bases of the junction left unmatched. The CDR3 spells CASSRLAGLPRRGETQYF. CDR3 DNA sequence: TGTGCCAGCAGCCGACTAGCGGGACTCCCCCGGAGGGGAGAGACCCAGTACTTC.

The chain links TRBV28 to TRBJ2-4, with TRBD2 matching over 9 bases. Per the germline V gene, CDR1 is MDHEN and CDR2 is SYDVKM. The ends lost 4 bases at V and 4 bases at J; junction bases unmatched: 5. The CDR3 totals 15 residues. CDR3 sequence reads: CASSSSTSGKNIQYF. Written as DNA, the CDR3 is TGTGCCAGCAGTTCCTCGACTAGCGGTAAAAACATTCAGTACTTC.

The CDR3: CASSLQASYEQYF. In nucleotides, the CDR3 is TGCGCCAGCAGCTTGCAGGCCTCCTACGAGCAGTACTTC. The chain carries TRBV5-1 and TRBJ2-7; D gene uncertain. CDR1 and CDR2 (germline): SGHRS, YFSETQ. The length of the CDR3 is 13 residues. V was pared by 1 base and J by 0 bases, with 5 bases between.

This clone was detected only a few times. The gene calls are TRBV7-8 and TRBJ2-4; D is perhaps TRBD1 (6 bases). The germline CDR1 and CDR2 sequences are SGHVS and FQNEAQ. V dropped 2 bases and J dropped 9 bases, with 17 bases sitting between them. The CDR3 spans 15 residues. This CDR3 is CASSLPGAESGIQYF. The CDR3 region has the DNA TGTGCCAGCAGCTTACCAGGGGCCGAGAGCGGCATTCAGTACTTC.

This chain links TRBV5-6 with TRBJ1-5, with 7 bases fitting TRBD1. Per germline, CDR1 SGHDT and CDR2 YYEEEE. V was pared by 2 bases and J by 2 bases, with 7 bases of the junction left unmatched. The CDR3 spans 16 residues. CDR3 residues: CASSLSGGVGNQPQHF. CDR3 nucleotides: TGTGCCAGCAGCTTATCAGGGGGAGTCGGCAATCAGCCCCAGCATTTT.

The genes are TRBV5-4 and TRBJ2-5, with 12 positions matching TRBD2. The CDR3 runs to 16 residues. The V segment lost 3 bases and the J segment 4 bases; nucleotides outside the gene matches: 7. Germline lookup yields CDR1 SGHNT and CDR2 YYREEE (reference sequence). The CDR3 is CASSSKLAGGVETQYF. CDR3 in DNA: TGTGCCAGCAGCTCAAAACTAGCGGGAGGTGTAGAGACCCAGTACTTC.

The chain uses TRBV5-6 and TRBJ1-2; 8 bases fit TRBD1. From germline, CDR1 is SGHDT and CDR2 YYEEEE. V dropped 2 bases and J dropped 4; count of bases not matched to a gene: 7. The length of the CDR3 is 15 residues. Written as DNA, the CDR3 is TGTGCCAGCAGCTTCGGACAGGGAGGGGGCTATGGCTACACCTTC. It is translated as CASSFGQGGGYGYTF.

CDR3 DNA: TGTGCCTGGAGTGTAAGGGTCTTGGACAGGGGGCGCCGGGAGCTGTTTTTT. Encoded protein: CAWSVRVLDRGRRELFF. The V call is TRBV30, the J call TRBJ2-2, with 11 bases fitting TRBD1. CDR1 and CDR2 (germline): GTSNPN, SVGIG (reference sequence). V lost 0 bases to trimming and J lost 9 bases; unmatched junction nucleotides: 12. The CDR3 contains 17 residues.